This is a list of T cell receptor beta chains from one sample in a study of beta chain features in type 1 diabetes. Generated by immunoSEQ multiplex PCR, the TCRdb table keeps only in-frame clones and is missing some. The top ten hold approximately 0.02% of the sample, which has some 400,000 clones, over 12% seen once. The sequenced sample was naive CD4+ T cells from blood. These receptors were collected from a woman aged 18-29 years in good health. Both conserved end residues are part of each CDR3. The order of the fields is J gene, clone size, V gene, D gene, CDR3 DNA, CDR3 protein. A D gene is named only where the DNA matches it firmly. Rows give clone size only sometimes, using once, few, many, or a class for an expanded clone.

TRBJ2-1 | few | TRBV4-1 | TRBD2 | TGCGCCAGCAGCCCCGGGACTAGCGGAAACAATGAGCAGTTCTTC | CASSPGTSGNNEQFF
TRBJ1-1 | - | TRBV5-1 | - | TGCGCCAGCGAGGAGACGGCGGGGGGGACTGAAGCTTTCTTT | CASEETAGGTEAFF
TRBJ2-1 | few | TRBV19 | - | TGTGCCAGTAGTGACCCCCTAGCGAGCTCCTACAATGAGCAGTTCTTC | CASSDPLASSYNEQFF
TRBJ1-2 | - | TRBV4-1 | TRBD1 | TGCGCCAGCAGCCAGACAGGGGGCGCGTCGGGCTACACCTTC | CASSQTGGASGYTF
TRBJ2-3 | few | TRBV18 | - | TGTGCCAGCTCACCTTTAGGGTCAACTAGCGCCAGGGGGCCAGATACGCAGTATTTT | CASSPLGSTSARGPDTQYF
TRBJ2-2 | - | TRBV9 | TRBD2 | TGTGCCAGCAGCGGGCGACTAGCGGGAAAGTCTGCCGGGGAGCTGTTTTTT | CASSGRLAGKSAGELFF
TRBJ2-7 | - | TRBV27 | TRBD2 | TGTGCCAGCAGTTCTGGGCTAGCGGGAGGTCGAGAGCAGTACTTC | CASSSGLAGGREQYF
TRBJ2-5 | few | TRBV29-1 | - | TGCAGCGTTACCGCAGGGGCCCAAGAGACCCAGTACTTC | CSVTAGAQETQYF
TRBJ1-4 | few | TRBV5-4 | - | TGTGCCAGCAGCTTGGCCCGGGGAGGAGGTGAAAAACTGTTTTTT | CASSLARGGGEKLFF
TRBJ2-4 | few | TRBV30 | - | TGTGCCTGGAGGGTGGGCGACCTAGCCAAAAACATTCAGTACTTC | CAWRVGDLAKNIQYF
TRBJ2-1 | - | TRBV18 | - | TGTGCCAGCTCAAGGCTTTCGACTAGTAATGAGCAGTTCTTC | CASSRLSTSNEQFF
TRBJ2-7 | few | TRBV11-2 | - | TGTGCCAGCAGCCCCACTAGGAAGCAGTACTTC | CASSPTRKQYF
TRBJ1-1 | few | TRBV5-1 | - | TGCGCCAGCAGCTTGGGCAGGGTGGCTGAAGCTTTCTTT | CASSLGRVAEAFF
TRBJ2-7 | - | TRBV6-1 | - | TGTGCCAGCAGAGAGGGGGTTTCCACCTACGAGCAGTACTTC | CASREGVSTYEQYF
TRBJ2-7 | - | TRBV7-9 | TRBD1 | TGTGCCAGTCTCGGGACAGGAGCCTACGAGCAGTACTTC | CASLGTGAYEQYF
TRBJ2-1 | - | TRBV18 | TRBD2 | TGTGCCAGCTCACCATCCAGCGGGAACTACAATGAGCAGTTCTTC | CASSPSSGNYNEQFF
TRBJ2-2 | - | TRBV30 | - | TGTGCCGGGGGGAGAACCGGGGAGCTGTTTTTT | CAGGRTGELFF
TRBJ2-5 | few | TRBV21-1 | - | TGTGCCAGCAGCGGGAGCGAACTAGCGAGAAGATACGGAGAGACCCAGTACTTC | CASSGSELARRYGETQYF
TRBJ2-1 | few | TRBV28 | - | - | CASVTFGQGIFF
TRBJ2-1 | - | TRBV10-2 | TRBD2 | TGCGCCAGCAGTGAGCTAGCGGGGTTATACAATGAGCAGTTCTTC | CASSELAGLYNEQFF
TRBJ2-7 | - | TRBV2 | - | TGTGCCAGCAGCATAAGACAGTTCTACGCCGAGCAGTACTTC | CASSIRQFYAEQYF
TRBJ2-1 | - | TRBV6-5 | - | TGTGCCAGCAGTTACTCGATGTACTCGTCCGATCAGTTCTTC | CASSYSMYSSDQFF
TRBJ2-3 | few | TRBV18 | TRBD2 | TGTGCCAGCTCACTTCGACTAGCGGGAGGTCAGAGTACTAGCACAGATACGCAGTATTTT | CASSLRLAGGQSTSTDTQYF
TRBJ1-5 | few | TRBV7-9 | TRBD1 | TGTGCCAGCAGCTTAGGACAGGGGAGTCAGCCCCAGCATTTT | CASSLGQGSQPQHF
TRBJ2-7 | - | TRBV28 | TRBD1 | TGTGCCAGCGAGACAGGGTTTTCCTACGAGCAGTACTTC | CASETGFSYEQYF
TRBJ2-1 | - | TRBV11-2 | TRBD2 | TGTGCCAGCAGCTTATCTAGCGGGAGGGGATCCTACAATGAGCAGTTCTTC | CASSLSSGRGSYNEQFF
TRBJ2-7 | - | TRBV28 | TRBD2 | TGTGCCAGCAGTTTGACTAGCGGGAGACTCGAGCAGTACTTC | CASSLTSGRLEQYF
TRBJ2-7 | few | TRBV21-1 | - | TGTGCCAGCTGGCACGGGAGGGCCTACGAGCAGTACTTC | CASWHGRAYEQYF
TRBJ1-1 | few | TRBV14 | - | TGTGCCAGCAGCCCAAGGGGCACAGCATACACTGAAGCTTTCTTT | CASSPRGTAYTEAFF
TRBJ2-7 | - | TRBV6-5 | TRBD1 | TGTGCCAGCAGTTCCAGGGGGTACGAGCAGTACTTC | CASSSRGYEQYF
TRBJ2-7 | few | TRBV7-2 | TRBD1 | TGTGCCAGCAGCACAACAGGGGCCCGCTCCTACGAGCAGTACTTC | CASSTTGARSYEQYF
TRBJ2-7 | few | TRBV19 | - | TGTGCCAGTAGAGGAGGCAGTCAACCCGAGCAGTACTTC | CASRGGSQPEQYF
TRBJ1-5 | - | TRBV4-1 | - | TGCGCCAGCAGCCAAGATGAGCGGCAGCCCCAGCATTTT | CASSQDERQPQHF
TRBJ1-2 | - | TRBV9 | - | TGTGCCAGCAGCGTAGAGCAGGGGAGATTGGACGGCTACACCTTC | CASSVEQGRLDGYTF
TRBJ2-3 | - | TRBV9 | TRBD2 | TGTGCCAGCAGCGCACACCGGGACACGGGACTAGCGGGAGTTACAGATACGCAGTATTTT | CASSAHRDTGLAGVTDTQYF
TRBJ1-4 | - | TRBV6-6 | - | TGTGCCAGCAGTGCCCAGGGTGGGGATGAAAAACTGTTTTTT | CASSAQGGDEKLFF
TRBJ1-2 | few | TRBV28 | TRBD1 | TGTGCCAGCAGTTTACAGGGGGCGCGCGGCTACACCTTC | CASSLQGARGYTF
TRBJ2-7 | - | TRBV28 | TRBD2 | TGTGCCAGCAGTTGGGGGGGCGAGCAGTACTTC | CASSWGGEQYF
TRBJ1-5 | once | TRBV2 | - | TGTGCCAGCAACACGGAACAGTACAATCAGCCCCAGCATTTT | CASNTEQYNQPQHF
TRBJ2-1 | few | TRBV28 | - | TGTGCCAGCAGTTTCGCCCAGGGGAACAATGAGCAGTTCTTC | CASSFAQGNNEQFF
TRBJ2-1 | - | TRBV19 | TRBD2 | TGTGCCAGTAAGGAGGGACTAAGATACAATGAGCAGTTCTTC | CASKEGLRYNEQFF
TRBJ2-5 | once | TRBV9 | TRBD2 | TGTGCCAGCAGCCGCGGACTAGCGGCGGAGACCCAGTACTTC | CASSRGLAAETQYF
TRBJ2-1 | - | TRBV14 | - | TGTGCCAGCAGCCAAGATCGAGTAACTTCCTACAATGAGCAGTTCTTC | CASSQDRVTSYNEQFF
TRBJ1-2 | - | TRBV6-5 | - | TGTGCCAGCAGTATTAACAGGGTTAACTATGGCTACACCTTC | CASSINRVNYGYTF
TRBJ1-1 | - | TRBV27 | - | TGTGCCAGCAACCTTCTCGACAGTACGGGTAACGCTGAAGCTTTCTTT | CASNLLDSTGNAEAFF
TRBJ1-5 | - | TRBV30 | - | TGTGCCTGGAGTACCGGGGGAGGGTATCGGCCCCAGCATTTT | CAWSTGGGYRPQHF
TRBJ2-5 | - | TRBV30 | - | TGTGCCTGGAGTAGCGGAGTGGCGGGGACCCAGTACTTC | CAWSSGVAGTQYF
TRBJ2-3 | few | TRBV13 | TRBD2 | TGTGCCAGCAGCTTAGGGGGACTAGTTCCCACGGATACGCAGTATTTT | CASSLGGLVPTDTQYF
TRBJ1-1 | few | TRBV5-4 | - | TGTGCCAGCAGTCAGGGCGGGGGCGGGGGAAACACTGAAGCTTTCTTT | CASSQGGGGGNTEAFF
TRBJ2-1 | few | TRBV7-2 | TRBD2 | TGTGCCAGCAGCTTTAGGTTCCTAGCGGACAATGAGCAGTTCTTC | CASSFRFLADNEQFF